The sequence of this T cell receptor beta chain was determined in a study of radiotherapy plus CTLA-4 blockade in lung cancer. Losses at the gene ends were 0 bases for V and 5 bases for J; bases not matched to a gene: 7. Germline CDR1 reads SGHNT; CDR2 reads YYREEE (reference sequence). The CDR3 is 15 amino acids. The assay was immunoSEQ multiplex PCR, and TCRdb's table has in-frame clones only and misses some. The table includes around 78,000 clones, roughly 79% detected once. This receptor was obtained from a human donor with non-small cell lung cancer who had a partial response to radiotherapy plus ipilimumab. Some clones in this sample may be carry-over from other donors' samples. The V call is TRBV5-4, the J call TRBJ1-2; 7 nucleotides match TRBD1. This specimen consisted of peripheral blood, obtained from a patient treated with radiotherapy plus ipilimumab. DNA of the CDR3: TGTGCCAGCAGCTTGGCGGAGGGGGCGAGATATGGCTACACCTTC. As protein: CASSLAEGARYGYTF.